The 32 T cell receptor beta chains listed next were all sequenced from one sample in a study of T cell repertoires in cytomegalovirus infection. Each CDR3 protein gets one entry after TCRdb re-called the reads with MiXCR. The table shows roughly 630,000 distinct CDR3 sequences, with 24% occurring only once. The specimen was CD8+ T cells from PBMCs. These receptors were collected from a human donor in good health (CMV status not recorded). Some clones in this sample may be carry-over from other donors' samples.

The chain joins TRBV28 to TRBJ2-3; D is possibly TRBD2 (5 bases). Trimming cost V 7 bases and J 2 bases, with 13 bases left between them. From germline, CDR1 is MDHEN and CDR2 SYDVKM. CDR3 length: 14 residues. The CDR3: CASTPSGFTDTQYF. CDR3 DNA sequence: TGTGCCAGCACTCCTTCGGGGTTCACAGATACGCAGTATTTT.

The table lists this clonotype with a few counts. This chain's CDR3 is CASLGRNTQYF. CDR3 nucleotides: TGTGCCAGCCTTGGGAGGAATACGCAGTATTTT. The gene calls are TRBV2 and TRBJ2-3; TRBD2 is a possible D gene (6 bases). This CDR3 contains 11 residues. Germline assignment: CDR1 SNHLY and CDR2 FYNNEI. Trimming took off 8 bases at V and 7 bases at J, with 10 bases between the two ends.

This clonotype was seen a handful of times. No DNA is shown, since the ends of the CDR3 on it are uncertain; the CDR3 is the one TCRdb lists. The chain uses TRBV14 and TRBJ1-1; the table's D gene call, TRBD1, was not cross checked with the DNA. 19 amino acids form the CDR3, both terminal residues included. Per the germline V gene, CDR1 is SGHDN and CDR2 is FVKESK. The CDR3 spells CASSQFFGIQGAPNTEAFF.

This clonotype was seen a few times. This sequence joins TRBV2 and TRBJ1-2, with D perhaps matching TRBD1 (5 bases). Germline V gene lookup returns CDR1 SNHLY and CDR2 FYNNEI. The CDR3 covers 14 residues. Trimming took 7 bases from V and 2 from J, leaving 14 bases between them. The CDR3 region is CASKGEGLNYGYTF. The CDR3 coding sequence is TGTGCCAGCAAGGGAGAGGGGCTGAACTATGGCTACACCTTC.

The CDR3 here is CASSPDHGSNQPQHF. The CDR3 DNA reads TGTGCCAGCTCACCGGACCATGGGAGCAATCAGCCCCAGCATTTT. The chain has TRBV18 and TRBJ1-5; D gene ambiguous. CDR3 length: 15 amino acids. The germline V and J ends were trimmed by 3 bases and 1 base, with 10 bases remaining between them. Germline lookup yields CDR1 KGHSH and CDR2 LQKENI.

The chain employs TRBV27 and TRBJ1-1, with D tentatively TRBD1 (6 bases). CDR3 length: 16 residues. CDR1 MNHEY and CDR2 SMNVEV come from the germline V gene (reference sequence). Trimming took off 1 base at V and 1 base at J, with 13 bases between the two ends. The CDR3 DNA follows: TGTGCCAGCAGTTTATTTCCCCGGACAGCGAACACTGAAGCTTTCTTT. This gives the protein CASSLFPRTANTEAFF.

The chain combines TRBV19 with TRBJ1-1; no definite D call. The germline gives CDR1 LNHDA, CDR2 SQIVND (reference sequence). Trimming took off 6 bases at V and 4 bases at J, with 12 bases between the two ends. This CDR3 region has 13 residues. The CDR3 loop is CASSLSTITEAFF. CDR3 in DNA: TGTGCCAGTAGCCTTTCGACCATCACTGAAGCTTTCTTT. The full variable domain, with the rest looked up from reference TRBV19 and TRBJ1-1, is DGGITQSPKYLFRKEGQNVTLSCEQNLNHDAMYWYRQDPGQGLRLIYYSQIVNDFQKGDIAEGYSVSREKKESFPLTVTSAQKNPTAFYLCASSLSTITEAFFGQGTRLTVV.

This clonotype was seen repeatedly, ten times or more. The gene calls are TRBV7-2 and TRBJ2-3; TRBD2 aligns across 7 bases. Germline values: CDR1 SGHTA, CDR2 FQGNSA. The CDR3 loop spans 14 amino acids. Trimming cost V 6 bases and J 4 bases; bases outside gene matches: 7. The CDR3 DNA reads as TGTGCCAGCAGTTCAGGACTAGTTGCAGATACGCAGTATTTT. It encodes CASSSGLVADTQYF.

DNA of the CDR3: TGTGCCAGCAGTTTAATACAGGGGACAACTAACTATGGCTACACCTTC. Translation: CASSLIQGTTNYGYTF. The chain employs TRBV28 and TRBJ1-2; 7 nucleotides agree with TRBD1. With V trimmed by 2 bases and J by 0 bases, 6 bases remained unmatched. The CDR3 is 16 amino acids. Germline V lookup: CDR1 MDHEN, CDR2 SYDVKM.

There are many counts of this clonotype. The rearrangement uses TRBV28 and TRBJ2-3, with 7 bases fitting TRBD2. Germline values: CDR1 MDHEN, CDR2 SYDVKM. The CDR3 covers 21 residues. V shed 6 bases, J shed 1 base, and the junction held 25 bases outside the gene matches. Written as DNA, the CDR3 is TGTGCCAGCAGCATAAGTTTAGCCCTCGTCTCAGAGCGGGGTCGCACAGATACGCAGTATTTT. It specifies CASSISLALVSERGRTDTQYF.

The gene calls are TRBV7-9 and TRBJ2-1, with 8 bases lining up with TRBD2. Trimming cost V 1 base and J 3 bases; bases outside gene matches: 2. The CDR3 loop spans 15 amino acids. Germline lookup yields CDR1 SEHNR and CDR2 FQNEAQ (reference sequence). The CDR3 is CASSLDGGDYNEQFF. In DNA, the CDR3 is TGTGCCAGCAGCTTAGACGGGGGGGACTACAATGAGCAGTTCTTC.

This clonotype came up many times. This chain joins TRBV7-2 and TRBJ2-1, with 8 bases identical to TRBD2. Losses at the gene ends were 5 bases for V and 4 bases for J; bases not matched to a gene: 7. Germline V gene data show CDR1 as SGHTA and CDR2 as FQGNSA. This CDR3 has 15 amino acids. For the CDR3, the DNA is TGTGCCAGCAGCCCTCCAGCGGGGGATTACAATGAGCAGTTCTTC. Translated: CASSPPAGDYNEQFF.

J is TRBJ2-1 and V is TRBV29-1; no definite D call. CDR1 and CDR2 from the germline V gene are SQVTM and ANQGSEA. The V end was cut by 4 bases, the J end by 5 bases, with 12 bases between. The CDR3 consists of 13 residues. CDR3: CSVGPLMNNEQFF. DNA for the CDR3: TGCAGCGTTGGACCTTTGATGAACAATGAGCAGTTCTTC.

This rearrangement joins TRBV20-1 to TRBJ1-5, with a weak D call TRBD1 (5 bases). The CDR3 extends over 16 amino acids. Germline V gene lookup returns CDR1 DFQATT and CDR2 SNEGSKA (reference sequence). V was cut by 3 bases and J by 5 bases, with 20 bases left in between. The CDR3 loop reads CSASSGLPYPDQPQHF. The CDR3 bases are TGCAGTGCTAGTTCGGGACTTCCCTACCCCGATCAGCCCCAGCATTTT.

This clonotype has a count of ten or more. The gene calls are TRBV14 and TRBJ2-2; a weak D match, TRBD2 (7 bases). The CDR3 is 14 amino acids. Trimming took 4 bases from V and 7 from J, leaving 13 bases between them. Germline V CDR1 and CDR2: SGHDN, FVKESK. CDR3 nucleotide sequence: TGTGCCAGCAGCCCCGGGGGGCTGAGCGGGGAGCTGTTTTTT. As protein: CASSPGGLSGELFF.

This clonotype was picked up many times. The CDR3 region is CASSYSSLAGGLPSSYNEQFF. CDR3 nucleotide sequence: TGTGCCAGCAGTTACTCCTCCCTAGCGGGGGGGCTGCCCAGCTCCTACAATGAGCAGTTCTTC. The rearrangement joins TRBV6-5 to TRBJ2-1; TRBD2 matches 12 bases. Trimming cost V 0 bases and J 0 bases; bases outside gene matches: 12. Germline V gene sequence: CDR1 MNHEY, CDR2 SVGAGI. The CDR3 loop spans 21 amino acids.

This clonotype was counted at least ten times. The chain recombines TRBV20-1 with TRBJ2-5; 9 nucleotides match TRBD1. The CDR3 is 15 amino acids. Germline V gene data show CDR1 as DFQATT and CDR2 as SNEGSKA (reference sequence). V was clipped by 1 base and J by 5 bases; unmatched bases: 8. The CDR3 DNA follows: TGCAGTGCTAGAGTCGGGGACAGGGTGGAGGAGACCCAGTACTTC. It is translated as CSARVGDRVEETQYF.

V is TRBV20-1 and J is TRBJ2-5; 9 bases line up with TRBD2. The V and J ends lost 1 base and 4 bases, in that order; junction bases with no gene match: 7. Germline loops: CDR1 DFQATT, CDR2 SNEGSKA (reference sequence). The CDR3 sequence is 15 residues long. The chain's CDR3 is CSARALKGLAETQYF. CDR3 coding DNA: TGCAGTGCTAGAGCCTTAAAGGGACTAGCAGAGACCCAGTACTTC.

This clonotype appeared a few times. The V gene is TRBV29-1, the J gene TRBJ2-3; the match to TRBD1 covers 10 bases. Germline CDR1 reads SQVTM; CDR2 reads ANQGSEA. The trim removed 2 bases at V and 1 base at J, leaving 3 bases unmatched. The length of the CDR3 is 15 residues. The CDR3 sequence: CSVERQGAGTDTQYF. Here the CDR3 DNA reads TGCAGCGTTGAACGACAGGGGGCTGGCACAGATACGCAGTATTTT.

Worth noting for this clonotype: One base away lies a much larger clone, so this may be a sequencing read error. This chain joins TRBV6-6 and TRBJ1-2; no firm D call. Germline V gene lookup returns CDR1 MNHNY and CDR2 SVGAGI (reference sequence). The CDR3 runs to 11 residues. CDR3 sequence reads: CAGSYGDGYTF. The CDR3 DNA reads as TGTGCCGGCAGTTACGGGGATGGCTACACCTTC.

The chain has TRBV29-1 and TRBJ2-1, with D unclear. Germline loops: CDR1 SQVTM, CDR2 ANQGSEA. The CDR3 has 15 amino acids. V lost 1 base, J lost 2 bases, and 12 bases lay in between. CDR3 in amino acids: CSVEVPPIAYNEQFF. In DNA, the CDR3 is TGCAGCGTTGAAGTTCCGCCTATAGCCTACAATGAGCAGTTCTTC.

In its sample, this clonotype was seen a few times. This rearrangement joins TRBV7-9 to TRBJ1-1; D is undetermined. Trimming took 5 bases from V and 7 from J, leaving 8 bases between them. The CDR3 runs to 11 residues. Germline-derived CDR1 and CDR2 are SEHNR and FQNEAQ (reference sequence). The CDR3 nucleotides read TGTGCCAGCAGCCCGGCGGGTGAAGCTTTCTTT. Translating it yields CASSPAGEAFF.

V is TRBV29-1 and J is TRBJ2-4; 8 nucleotides agree with TRBD1. Trimming at V came to 6 bases and at J to 2 bases, leaving 9 bases not matched to a gene. The CDR3 has 15 amino acids. The germline gives CDR1 SQVTM, CDR2 ANQGSEA. CDR3 amino acids: CSVEDRELPKNIQYF. Here the CDR3 DNA reads TGCAGCGTGGAGGACAGGGAACTTCCCAAAAACATTCAGTACTTC.

In its sample, this clonotype was seen a few times. V usage is TRBV20-1 and J usage is TRBJ2-7; the D gene is possibly TRBD1 (5 bases). The CDR3 is made up of 14 amino acids. V lost 3 bases to trimming and J lost 3 bases, with 15 bases between them. The V gene's germline CDR1 is DFQATT and CDR2 SNEGSKA (reference sequence). The CDR3 loop reads CSASPTAPVYEQYF. The CDR3 DNA follows: TGCAGTGCTAGCCCGACAGCGCCCGTCTACGAGCAGTACTTC.

This chain joins TRBV20-1 and TRBJ1-5; TRBD1 is a possible D gene (5 bases). Trimming shortened V by 6 bases and J by 2 bases, and 17 bases separated the two germline ends. Per the germline V gene, CDR1 is DFQATT and CDR2 is SNEGSKA (reference sequence). The CDR3 is 15 residues long. The CDR3 loop reads CSATRDGFGNQPQHF. As DNA, the CDR3 is TGCAGTGCCACCCGGGACGGATTTGGCAATCAGCCCCAGCATTTT.

This chain links TRBV6-1 with TRBJ1-1, with a tentative D call TRBD1 (5 bases). There are 15 residues in the CDR3. The germline CDR1 and CDR2 sequences are MNHNS and SASEGT. V shed 6 bases and J shed 1 base, with 15 bases lying between them. CDR3: CASRSGRGSNTEAFF. The CDR3 DNA reads as TGTGCCAGCAGGTCCGGGCGGGGGTCGAACACTGAAGCTTTCTTT.

V gene TRBV6-5 combines with J gene TRBJ2-5; 7 positions agree with TRBD2. This CDR3 spans 15 amino acids. Looked up from germline, CDR1 is MNHEY and CDR2 is SVGAGI. V was clipped by 2 bases and J by 4 bases; unmatched bases: 7. The CDR3 sequence: CASSYRAWGGETQYF. CDR3 nucleotide sequence: TGTGCCAGCAGTTACCGTGCGTGGGGGGGAGAGACCCAGTACTTC.

The V gene is TRBV28, the J gene TRBJ2-5; D is uncertain. The CDR3 spans 14 residues. CDR1 MDHEN and CDR2 SYDVKM come from the germline V gene. V gave up 2 bases and J gave up 2 bases, with 9 bases separating them. The CDR3 bases are TGTGCCAGCAGTTTACAGGCGATACAAGAGACCCAGTACTTC. It is translated as CASSLQAIQETQYF.

This clonotype has a handful of counts. V and J are TRBV6-6 and TRBJ2-7, with unresolved D. Trimming left V 1 base short and J 2 bases short, with 9 bases between. The length of the CDR3 is 14 residues. CDR1 MNHNY and CDR2 SVGAGI come from the germline V gene (reference sequence). Here the CDR3 reads CASSYLGRTYEQYV. The DNA of the CDR3 is TGTGCCAGCAGTTACTTAGGACGGACCTACGAGCAGTACGTC.

Ten or more counts support this clonotype. The rearrangement links TRBV7-8 to TRBJ2-2, with D possibly being TRBD1 (5 bases). Trimming took 5 bases from V and 7 from J, leaving 17 bases between them. In germline, CDR1 is SGHVS, CDR2 FQNEAQ. CDR3 size: 15 residues. The CDR3 coding sequence is TGTGCCAGCAGCCCGGCGTGGGGCGCGATCGGGGAGCTGTTTTTT. It translates to CASSPAWGAIGELFF.

This clonotype was counted only a few times. The J gene is TRBJ1-5, the V gene TRBV7-4, with a possible D match to TRBD1 (5 bases). The CDR3 loop spans 15 amino acids. Trimming took 8 bases from V and 1 from J, leaving 15 bases between them. Germline assignment: CDR1 SGHVT and CDR2 SQSDAQ. The CDR3 spells CASDAGGTSNQPQHF. In DNA form, the CDR3 reads TGTGCCAGCGACGCGGGAGGGACGAGCAATCAGCCCCAGCATTTT.

This clonotype appeared a few times. This sequence joins TRBV5-6 and TRBJ1-4, with TRBD1 matching 9 bases. The CDR3 is made up of 14 amino acids. Unmatched junction bases numbered 4, after V lost 4 bases and J lost 6 bases. CDR1 is SGHDT, CDR2 YYEEEE, per germline. CDR3 DNA sequence: TGTGCCAGCAGCAGGGACAGGGACTATGAAAAACTGTTTTTT. The encoded protein is CASSRDRDYEKLFF.